Described below is a single T cell receptor (beta chain) sequence and its context. Random hexamers were used to reverse transcribe an amount of roughly 0.45 to 1 ug RNA. Using its own MiXCR run on the immunoSEQ multiplex PCR reads, TCRdb lists one record per CDR3 protein. Among under 200,000 distinct CDR3 sequences listed, roughly 95% were seen once. The data originate from a study of CD8 T cells in Susac syndrome. The CDR3 spans 14 residues. Germline loops: CDR1 SGDLS, CDR2 YYNGEE. The V end lost 7 bases, the J end lost 7 bases, and 19 bases lay between the germline ends. Sequencing was performed on CD8+ T cells from PBMCs. V gene TRBV9 combines with J gene TRBJ2-3; no definite D call. This TCR was recovered from a human donor with multiple sclerosis. CDR3 in DNA: TGTGCCAGCTCCCCGGGTATTAGTTCGAATACGCAGTATTTT. Translation: CASSPGISSNTQYF. The whole variable domain, remainder taken from reference TRBV9 and TRBJ2-3, is DSGVTQTPKHLITATGQRVTLRCSPRSGDLSVYWYQQSLDQGLQFLIQYYNGEERAKGNILERFSAQQFPDLHSELNLSSLELGDSALYFCASSPGISSNTQYFGPGTRLTVL.